Listed below are T cell receptor beta chains from one sample, sequenced in a study of cytomegalovirus exposure and HLA in healthy donors. Some clones are missing from TCRdb's copy, which holds only in-frame ones; the method was immunoSEQ multiplex PCR. Here the sample spans under 150,000 clones, about 80% being singletons. Sequenced: PBMCs. Receptors originate from a woman in her 30s in good health and CMV-seronegative. CDR3s include the opening cysteine and the closing phenylalanine or tryptophan. D genes are given only for firm matches. Size is omitted from some rows. Given values are once, few, many or a class for expanded clones.

CDR3aa: CASSQNRGLVEKLFF; CDR3nt: TGTGCCAGCAGCCAGAATCGGGGTCTCGTTGAAAAACTGTTTTTT; j_gene: TRBJ1-4; len: 15; d_gene: .; abundance: .; v_gene: TRBV16
CDR3aa: CASSVPGQGEIGTF; CDR3nt: TGTGCCAGCAGCGTACCGGGACAGGGAGAGATTGGGACCTTC; j_gene: TRBJ1-2; len: 14; d_gene: TRBD1; abundance: .; v_gene: TRBV9
CDR3aa: CASSYDRVSYGYTF; CDR3nt: TGTGCCAGCAGTTACGACAGGGTGTCCTATGGCTACACCTTC; j_gene: TRBJ1-2; len: 14; d_gene: TRBD1; abundance: .; v_gene: TRBV6-5
CDR3aa: CASNPRDSIYGYTF; CDR3nt: TGTGCCAGCAACCCGCGGGACAGCATCTATGGCTACACCTTC; j_gene: TRBJ1-2; len: 14; d_gene: TRBD1; abundance: .; v_gene: TRBV6-6
CDR3aa: CASSLGGLGQGINEQFF; CDR3nt: TGCGCCAGCAGCCTGGGGGGCCTGGGACAGGGTATCAATGAGCAGTTCTTC; j_gene: TRBJ2-1; len: 17; d_gene: TRBD1; abundance: .; v_gene: TRBV5-1
CDR3aa: CASSKEGGSAEKLFF; CDR3nt: TGTGCCAGCAGCAAAGAAGGGGGATCAGCTGAAAAACTGTTTTTT; j_gene: TRBJ1-4; len: 15; d_gene: .; abundance: .; v_gene: TRBV21-1
CDR3aa: CAWSVGEGTEAFF; CDR3nt: TGTGCCTGGAGTGTAGGGGAGGGGACTGAAGCTTTCTTT; j_gene: TRBJ1-1; len: 13; d_gene: .; abundance: .; v_gene: TRBV30
CDR3aa: CASSSGIPGRQETQYF; CDR3nt: TGTGCCAGCAGCTCGGGGATCCCTGGGAGACAAGAGACCCAGTACTTC; j_gene: TRBJ2-5; len: 16; d_gene: .; abundance: .; v_gene: TRBV11-3
CDR3aa: CSVGLLGGGYTF; CDR3nt: TGCAGCGTTGGTCTCCTGGGGGGGGGCTACACCTTC; j_gene: TRBJ1-2; len: 12; d_gene: .; abundance: .; v_gene: TRBV29-1
CDR3aa: CASSVMDRVNTEAFF; CDR3nt: TGTGCCAGCAGTGTTATGGACAGGGTGAACACTGAAGCTTTCTTT; j_gene: TRBJ1-1; len: 15; d_gene: TRBD1; abundance: .; v_gene: TRBV9
CDR3aa: CAISDTGETNQPQHF; CDR3nt: TGTGCCATCAGTGATACAGGGGAAACTAATCAGCCCCAGCATTTT; j_gene: TRBJ1-5; len: 15; d_gene: TRBD1; abundance: .; v_gene: TRBV10-3
CDR3aa: CASRGREETQYF; CDR3nt: TGTGCCAGCAGGGGCAGGGAAGAGACCCAGTACTTC; j_gene: TRBJ2-5; len: 12; d_gene: .; abundance: .; v_gene: TRBV9
CDR3aa: CASRDTGGRTYNEQFF; CDR3nt: TGTGCCAGCAGAGACACAGGAGGGAGAACCTACAATGAGCAGTTCTTC; j_gene: TRBJ2-1; len: 16; d_gene: .; abundance: .; v_gene: TRBV6-6
CDR3aa: CASSLTRQAAANYGYTF; CDR3nt: TGTGCCAGCAGTTTAACTCGACAGGCCGCAGCTAACTATGGCTACACCTTC; j_gene: TRBJ1-2; len: 17; d_gene: .; abundance: .; v_gene: TRBV27
CDR3aa: CASSPPGGPRSYEQYF; CDR3nt: TGCGCCAGCAGCCCCCCTGGAGGACCACGATCCTACGAGCAGTACTTC; j_gene: TRBJ2-7; len: 16; d_gene: .; abundance: .; v_gene: TRBV5-1
CDR3aa: CASSARDRGYNEQFF; CDR3nt: TGTGCCAGCAGTGCCCGGGACAGGGGTTACAATGAGCAGTTCTTC; j_gene: TRBJ2-1; len: 15; d_gene: TRBD1; abundance: once; v_gene: TRBV6-1
CDR3aa: CASSLDGTGAYEQYF; CDR3nt: TGCGCCAGCAGCTTGGATGGGACAGGGGCCTACGAGCAGTACTTC; j_gene: TRBJ2-7; len: 15; d_gene: TRBD1; abundance: .; v_gene: TRBV5-1
CDR3aa: CASSLDLTGGVEKLFF; CDR3nt: TGCGCCAGCAGCTTGGATTTAACAGGGGGTGTTGAAAAACTGTTTTTT; j_gene: TRBJ1-4; len: 16; d_gene: TRBD1; abundance: .; v_gene: TRBV5-1
CDR3aa: CASSMYSNYGYTF; CDR3nt: TGTGCCAGTAGTATGTACAGTAACTATGGCTACACCTTC; j_gene: TRBJ1-2; len: 13; d_gene: .; abundance: .; v_gene: TRBV19
CDR3aa: CASSLGQGQGYTF; CDR3nt: TGTGCCAGCAGCCTGGGACAGGGGCAGGGCTACACCTTC; j_gene: TRBJ1-2; len: 13; d_gene: TRBD1; abundance: .; v_gene: TRBV5-4